These 10 T cell receptor beta chains were all obtained from the same sample, sequenced in a study of neoadjuvant nivolumab and ipilimumab in lung cancer. Sequencing was performed with immunoSEQ multiplex PCR; in TCRdb, only in-frame clones are kept and a portion is missing. The profile shows over 25,000 clones, less than 90% of them singletons. Sample: peripheral blood, taken before neoadjuvant nivolumab, alone or with ipilimumab. These receptors were collected from an adult with non-small cell lung cancer.

The chain uses TRBV18 and TRBJ2-1, with D possibly TRBD2 on 6 matching bases. The V gene lost 3 bases and the J gene lost 7 bases, with 22 bases spanning the gap. In germline, CDR1 is KGHSH, CDR2 LQKENI. The length of the CDR3 is 17 residues. DNA for the CDR3: TGTGCCAGCTCACCGGGGGTAGCGGCTCCGGGGCTGAATGAGCAGTTCTTC. Its protein is CASSPGVAAPGLNEQFF. The variable domain in full, with the rest retrieved from reference TRBV18 and TRBJ2-1, is NAGVMQNPRHLVRRRGQEARLRCSPMKGHSHVYWYRQLPEEGLKFMVYLQKENIIDESGMPKERFSAEFPKEGPSILRIQQVVRGDSAAYFCASSPGVAAPGLNEQFFGPGTRLTVL.

The rearrangement uses TRBV25-1 and TRBJ1-2; the match to TRBD1 covers 8 bases. V was clipped by 2 bases and J by 7 bases; unmatched bases: 6. The CDR3 consists of 14 residues. Per the germline V gene, CDR1 is MGHDK and CDR2 is SYGVNS. The CDR3 nucleotides read TGTGCCAGCAGTGAAGGGGGACAGGCCGGTGGCTACACCTTC. Translated, it gives CASSEGGQAGGYTF.

The genes are TRBV6-1 and TRBJ2-7; perhaps TRBD2 as D (6 bases). V was shortened by 1 base and J by 5 bases, with 12 bases between the two germline ends. CDR3 size: 14 residues. Germline CDR1 MNHNS, CDR2 SASEGT. CDR3 bases: TGTGCCAGCAGTGAAGTGTGGGCTAGCGACGAGCAGTACTTC. It codes for CASSEVWASDEQYF.

This rearrangement joins TRBV29-1 to TRBJ2-7; D may be TRBD1 (6 bases). The germline V and J ends were trimmed by 3 bases and 6 bases, with 15 bases remaining between them. CDR3 size: 13 residues. Per germline, CDR1 SQVTM and CDR2 ANQGSEA. CDR3 in DNA: TGCAGCGTTGACGGGCAGGGGACGGGCGAGCAGTACTTC. It is translated as CSVDGQGTGEQYF.

The CDR3 here is CASSLPALLQGPYEQYF. CDR3 sequence (DNA): TGTGCCAGCAGTCTACCGGCCCTTCTTCAGGGTCCCTACGAGCAGTACTTC. This rearrangement joins TRBV28 to TRBJ2-7; possible D gene TRBD1, 5 bases. This CDR3 contains 17 residues. V was clipped by 5 bases and J by 2 bases, with 22 bases between them. Germline V gene lookup returns CDR1 MDHEN and CDR2 SYDVKM.

In this sample, this clone turned up once. CDR3 residues: CASSYISGADTDTQYF. CDR3 DNA: TGTGCCAGCAGTTATATTAGCGGGGCTGACACAGATACGCAGTATTTT. The rearrangement uses TRBV28 and TRBJ2-3; 8 bases are shared with TRBD2. This CDR3 is built from 16 residues. In germline, CDR1 is MDHEN, CDR2 SYDVKM. The trim removed 4 bases at V and 2 bases at J, leaving 8 bases unmatched.

The chain employs TRBV15 and TRBJ2-5; no reliable D call. V lost 0 bases, J lost 4 bases, and 9 bases lay in between. Germline V gene lookup returns CDR1 LNHNV and CDR2 YYDKDF (reference sequence). This CDR3 contains 14 residues. CDR3 in amino acids: CATSRDRTAETQYF. The CDR3 DNA reads as TGTGCCACCAGCAGAGATCGGACGGCAGAGACCCAGTACTTC.

The chain recombines TRBV7-2 with TRBJ2-3; D is tentatively TRBD1 or TRBD2 (5 bases each). V dropped 6 bases and J dropped 0 bases, with 7 bases sitting between them. CDR1 SGHTA and CDR2 FQGNSA come from the germline V gene. CDR3 size: 13 residues. CDR3 DNA: TGTGCCAGCAGACGGGACAGCACAGATACGCAGTATTTT. Its protein is CASRRDSTDTQYF.

This CDR3 reads CASSHLTGSLMNTEAFF. Here the CDR3 DNA reads TGCGCCAGCAGCCACCTCACAGGATCACTAATGAACACTGAAGCTTTCTTT. J is TRBJ1-1 and V is TRBV4-1; possibly TRBD1 for D (5 bases). The germline V gene encodes CDR1 MGHRA and CDR2 YSYEKL. The CDR3 consists of 17 residues. Between the trimmed V and J ends, which lost 3 bases and 0 bases, there was a span of 17 bases.

This clone was detected once. The chain links TRBV2 to TRBJ1-2; a possible D gene is TRBD1 (6 bases). Germline V gene lookup returns CDR1 SNHLY and CDR2 FYNNEI. This CDR3 is 12 amino acids long. The V end lost 8 bases, the J end lost 3 bases, and 10 bases lay between the germline ends. This chain's CDR3 is CASRQVDYGYTF. As DNA, the CDR3 is TGTGCCAGCCGACAGGTGGACTATGGCTACACCTTC.